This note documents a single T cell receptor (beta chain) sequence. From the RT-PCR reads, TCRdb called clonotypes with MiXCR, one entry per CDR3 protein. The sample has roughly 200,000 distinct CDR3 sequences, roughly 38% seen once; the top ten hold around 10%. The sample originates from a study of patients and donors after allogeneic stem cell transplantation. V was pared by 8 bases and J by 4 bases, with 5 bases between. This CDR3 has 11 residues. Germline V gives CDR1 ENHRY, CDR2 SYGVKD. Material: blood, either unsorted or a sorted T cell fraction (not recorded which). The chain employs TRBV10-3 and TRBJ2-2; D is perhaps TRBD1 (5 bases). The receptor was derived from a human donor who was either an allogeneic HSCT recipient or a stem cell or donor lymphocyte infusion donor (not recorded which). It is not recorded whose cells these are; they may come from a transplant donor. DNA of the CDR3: TGTGCCATCGGGGCCACCGGGGAGCTGTTTTTT. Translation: CAIGATGELFF.